This T cell receptor (beta chain) was obtained from a study of vaccination effects on CD4 cells after COVID-19. About the study: Participants completed two doses of the BNT162b2 or mRNA-1273 vaccine. Study results and caveats: Late post-vaccination samples showed marked contraction of infection- and vaccine-induced clones. Limitations: small convalescent group and missing early post-infection timepoints.

Details on this clone: Its target is not known.

Repertoires were generated with immunoSEQ multiplex PCR, while TCRdb's copy carries only in-frame clones and drops some. The sample includes 20,000 to 25,000 clones, around 74% of them seen just once. Ahead of sequencing, the ViraFEST assay grew antigen-specific CD4+ T cells using viral peptide pools. Isolating CD4+ T cells followed 9 to 10 days of culture. Between March and December 2020, the person had a SARS-CoV-2 infection that PCR confirmed. The culture medium for around 2 million PBMC per well included about 9.2 IU/ml IL-2 and 8.5 to 10 ug/ml peptides. CDR1 is KGHDR, CDR2 SFDVKD, per germline. The CDR3 is made up of 14 amino acids. V lost 7 bases, J lost 1 base, and 11 bases lay in between.

This clonotype was obtained from a human donor who had a prior SARS-CoV-2 infection. The specimen was CD4+ T cells from PBMCs cultured with a peptide pool, collected before COVID-19 vaccination. This rearrangement joins TRBV24-1 to TRBJ2-3; possibly TRBD2 for D (5 bases). CDR3 in amino acids: CATRGDGGTDTQYF. DNA for the CDR3: TGTGCCACCAGGGGTGACGGGGGCACAGATACGCAGTATTTT.